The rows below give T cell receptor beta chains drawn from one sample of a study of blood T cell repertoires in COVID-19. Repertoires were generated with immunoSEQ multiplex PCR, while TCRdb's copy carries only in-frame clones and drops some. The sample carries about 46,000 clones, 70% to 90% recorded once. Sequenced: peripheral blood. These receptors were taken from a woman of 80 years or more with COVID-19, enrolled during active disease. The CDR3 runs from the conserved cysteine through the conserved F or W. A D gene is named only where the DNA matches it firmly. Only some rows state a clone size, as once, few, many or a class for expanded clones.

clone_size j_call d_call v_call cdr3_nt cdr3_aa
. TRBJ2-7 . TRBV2 TGTGCCAGCAGTTTTGGCCGTTTATCCTACGAGCAGTACTTC CASSFGRLSYEQYF
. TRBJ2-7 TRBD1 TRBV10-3 TGTGCCATCAGTGAGTCGAGGGGCCGGGACAGCTCCTACGAGCAGTACTTC CAISESRGRDSSYEQYF
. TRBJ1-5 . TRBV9 TGTGCCAGCAGCGTCGGCCAGGGGACCAATCAGCCCCAGCATTTT CASSVGQGTNQPQHF
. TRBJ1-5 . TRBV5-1 TGCGCCAGCAGCTTGGGCGAGGTCGGGCAGCCCCAGCATTTT CASSLGEVGQPQHF
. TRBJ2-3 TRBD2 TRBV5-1 TGCGCCAGCAGCTTGGTTGGGACTAGCGGGATGGATACGCAGTATTTT CASSLVGTSGMDTQYF
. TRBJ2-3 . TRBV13 TGTGCCAGCACCGTGGAGGGGTTAGCAGATACGCAGTATTTT CASTVEGLADTQYF
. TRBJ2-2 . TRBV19 TGTGCCGCGGCAGACTCGAACACCGGGGAGCTGTTTTTT CAAADSNTGELFF
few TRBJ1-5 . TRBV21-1 TGTGCCAGCAGCAAAGGAAGGACAGCTTTCCGGTCTCAGCCCCAGCATTTT CASSKGRTAFRSQPQHF
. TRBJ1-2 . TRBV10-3 TGTGCCATCAGTGCTCCCCAGGAGGGCTATGGCTACACCTTC CAISAPQEGYGYTF
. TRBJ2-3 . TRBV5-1 TGCGCCAGCAGCTTGGGGAGGGGTAACGCAGATACGCAGTATTTT CASSLGRGNADTQYF
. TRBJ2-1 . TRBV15 TGTGCCACCAGCAGGGACTCGAGCTCCTACAATGAGCAGTTCTTC CATSRDSSSYNEQFF
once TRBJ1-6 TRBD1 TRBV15 TGTGCCACCAGCAAAGAGGGACAGGGGTATTCACCCCTCCACTTT CATSKEGQGYSPLHF
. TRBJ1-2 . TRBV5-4 TGTGCCAGCAGCCCCTCCCGCGGAGCCTATGGCTACACCTTC CASSPSRGAYGYTF
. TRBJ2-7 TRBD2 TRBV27 TGTGCCAGCAGCTGGACTAGCGGCACCTACGAGCAGTACTTC CASSWTSGTYEQYF
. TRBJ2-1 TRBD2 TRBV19 TGTGCCAGTAGTATAGGCGCGGGAGCGTACAATGAGCAGTTCTTC CASSIGAGAYNEQFF
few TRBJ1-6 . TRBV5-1 TGCGCCAGCAGCTCCGGGGGGTCCTATAATTCACCCCTCCACTTT CASSSGGSYNSPLHF
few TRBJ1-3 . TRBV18 TGTGCCAGCTCACCGGGCAGGTCCATCTCTGGAAACACCATATATTTT CASSPGRSISGNTIYF
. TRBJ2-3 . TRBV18 TGTGCCAGCTCACCCTTTTTGGAGGGGCCTAGCACAGATACGCAGTATTTT CASSPFLEGPSTDTQYF
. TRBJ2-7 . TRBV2 TGTGCCAGCAGTTACATTCCCTACGAGCAGTACTTC CASSYIPYEQYF
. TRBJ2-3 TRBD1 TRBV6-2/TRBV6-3 TGTGCCAGCAGTTACCCGGGACAGGGTATCACAGATACGCAGTATTTT CASSYPGQGITDTQYF
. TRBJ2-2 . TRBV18 TGTGCCAGCTCACCACGCCAGATGGAGGGCGGGGAGCTGTTTTTT CASSPRQMEGGELFF
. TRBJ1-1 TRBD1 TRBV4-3 TGCGCCAGCAGCCCCACGGGACAGGGAGAAGCTTTCTTT CASSPTGQGEAFF
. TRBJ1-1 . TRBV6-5 TGTGCCAGCAGTTACGGAGGGGGGGTCGATGAAGCTTTCTTT CASSYGGGVDEAFF
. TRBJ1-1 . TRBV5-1 TGCGCCAGCAGCTTGCGTGGACAGACTGAAGCTTTCTTT CASSLRGQTEAFF
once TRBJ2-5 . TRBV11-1 TGTGCCAGCAGCTTAGTGTTCGGAAGCGTTCAAGAGACCCAGTACTTC CASSLVFGSVQETQYF
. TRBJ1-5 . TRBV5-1 TGCGCCAGCAGCTTGGAACAGGGACGCAATCAGCCCCAGCATTTT CASSLEQGRNQPQHF
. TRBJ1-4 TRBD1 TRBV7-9 TGTGCCAGCAGCTTGCTACAGGGGGACCGTGAAAAACTGTTTTTT CASSLLQGDREKLFF
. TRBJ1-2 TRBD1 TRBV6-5 TGTGCCAGCAGCGGCAACGCAGGGGGCTACTATGGCTACACCTTC CASSGNAGGYYGYTF
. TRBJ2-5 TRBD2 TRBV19 TGTGCCACCTCCCGGGGGGTACGAGAGACCCAGTACTTC CATSRGVRETQYF
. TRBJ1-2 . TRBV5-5 TGTGCCAGCAGCTTGGCTGGAGGGAGGGGCTATGGCTACACCTTC CASSLAGGRGYGYTF
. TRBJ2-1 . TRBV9 TGTGCCAGCAGCGTAGGTCAGTTCAATGAGCAGTTCTTC CASSVGQFNEQFF
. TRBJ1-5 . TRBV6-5 TGTGCCAGCAGTTCGACTGGGCAGGGGAGTCAGCCCCAGCATTTT CASSSTGQGSQPQHF
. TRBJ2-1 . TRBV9 TGTGCCAGCAACCGGGACTCCCAATACAATGAGCAGTTCTTC CASNRDSQYNEQFF